One sample yielded the 24 T cell receptor beta chains listed below, sequenced in a study of blood T cell repertoires in COVID-19. TCRdb's table, derived via immunoSEQ multiplex PCR, lists solely in-frame clones and lacks some. Among about 20,000 clones listed, roughly 90% were seen once. Sequenced: peripheral blood. Source of these receptors: a human donor in a cohort sampled during active COVID-19.

The V gene is TRBV5-4, the J gene TRBJ1-3; 10 bases are a match to TRBD1. V gave up 4 bases and J gave up 4 bases; unmatched junction bases: 5. The CDR3 spans 15 residues. Germline V gene lookup returns CDR1 SGHNT and CDR2 YYREEE (reference sequence). DNA for the CDR3: TGTGCCAGCAGCCCCGGGACAGGGGTCGGAAACACCATATATTTT. Its protein is CASSPGTGVGNTIYF.

This clone is a singleton in its sample. This rearrangement joins TRBV5-8 to TRBJ2-3, with D possibly being TRBD1 (5 bases). Germline V CDR1 and CDR2: SGHTS, YDEGEE. There are 17 residues in the CDR3. The V and J ends lost 0 bases and 1 base respectively, with 15 bases between them. The CDR3 protein is CASSLDRTSSRTDTQYF. As DNA, the CDR3 is TGTGCCAGCAGCTTGGACAGGACGAGTTCGCGCACAGATACGCAGTATTTT.

J is TRBJ2-2 and V is TRBV19, with D perhaps matching TRBD1 (5 bases). V was trimmed by 8 bases and J by 2 bases, leaving 12 bases between them. The CDR3 totals 14 residues. Germline assignment: CDR1 LNHDA and CDR2 SQIVND (reference sequence). CDR3 protein: CASLLQANTGELFF. In DNA form, the CDR3 reads TGTGCCAGTCTACTACAGGCAAACACCGGGGAGCTGTTTTTT. Full variable domain (remainder filled in from reference TRBV19 and TRBJ2-2): DGGITQSPKYLFRKEGQNVTLSCEQNLNHDAMYWYRQDPGQGLRLIYYSQIVNDFQKGDIAEGYSVSREKKESFPLTVTSAQKNPTAFYLCASLLQANTGELFFGEGSRLTVL.

The genes are TRBV9 and TRBJ1-1; weak D call: TRBD1 (5 bases). Germline V lookup: CDR1 SGDLS, CDR2 YYNGEE. This CDR3 region has 13 residues. V was cut by 0 bases and J by 11 bases, with 14 bases left in between. CDR3 nucleotides: TGTGCCAGCAGCGTAGGGGGCCAATCTGGGGCTTTCTTT. It codes for CASSVGGQSGAFF.

The CDR3 DNA follows: TGTGCCAGCAGCCCCCTATCTAACTATGGCTACACCTTC. The encoded protein is CASSPLSNYGYTF. The V gene is TRBV3-1 (or the pseudogene TRBV3-2), the J gene TRBJ1-2; D not certain. Trimming took 4 bases from V and 0 from J, leaving 6 bases between them. Germline-derived CDR1 and CDR2 are LGHDT and YNNKEL (reference sequence). The length of the CDR3 is 13 residues.

The rearrangement links TRBV30 to TRBJ2-5; the match to TRBD2 covers 8 bases. The V segment lost 8 bases and the J segment 5 bases; nucleotides outside the gene matches: 10. This CDR3 contains 13 residues. The germline V gene encodes CDR1 GTSNPN and CDR2 SVGIG (reference sequence). CDR3 amino acids: CAGKRGGGETQYF. The CDR3 DNA is TGTGCCGGGAAACGGGGGGGCGGGGAGACCCAGTACTTC.

The rearrangement joins TRBV30 to TRBJ1-3; 9 bases line up with TRBD1. Germline CDR1 reads GTSNPN; CDR2 reads SVGIG (reference sequence). Unmatched junction bases numbered 11, after V lost 4 bases and J lost 4 bases. CDR3 length: 16 amino acids. This chain's CDR3 is CAWTIQGAIYGNTIYF. The CDR3, as DNA: TGTGCCTGGACCATACAGGGGGCCATATACGGAAACACCATATATTTT.

On this clone itself: The sample has other DNA sequences that encode this CDR3 too. The V and J genes are TRBV7-9 and TRBJ1-3; D call uncertain. The CDR3 runs to 13 residues. V was cut by 1 base and J by 4 bases, with 5 bases left in between. From germline, CDR1 is SEHNR and CDR2 FQNEAQ (reference sequence). This CDR3 reads CASSLERGNTIYF. In nucleotides, the CDR3 is TGTGCCAGCAGCTTAGAACGGGGAAACACCATATATTTT.

The genes are TRBV5-6 and TRBJ2-4; tentatively, D is TRBD2 (5 bases). The V and J ends lost 3 bases and 2 bases respectively, with 15 bases between them. Germline lookup yields CDR1 SGHDT and CDR2 YYEEEE. The CDR3 has 16 amino acids. The CDR3 DNA is TGTGCCAGCAGCTCCTCCGACTACCGTTCCAAAAACATTCAGTACTTC. Translating gives CASSSSDYRSKNIQYF.

The J gene is TRBJ2-1, the V gene TRBV5-6; D is unresolved. The V and J ends lost 6 bases and 0 bases respectively, with 25 bases between them. The CDR3 has 19 residues. The germline CDR1 and CDR2 sequences are SGHDT and YYEEEE. CDR3 DNA sequence: TGTGCCAGCACTTTTCCAGGCAGTTCTTACTTTAGCTCCTACAATGAGCAGTTCTTC. It specifies CASTFPGSSYFSSYNEQFF.

The chain carries TRBV5-1 and TRBJ1-4; possibly TRBD1 for D (6 bases). Trimming took off 0 bases at V and 5 bases at J, with 11 bases between the two ends. The CDR3 contains 15 residues. Germline loops: CDR1 SGHRS, CDR2 YFSETQ. DNA of the CDR3: TGCGCCAGCAGCTTGGAACAGGGCACAAATGAAAAACTGTTTTTT. It is translated as CASSLEQGTNEKLFF.

The rearrangement joins TRBV9 to TRBJ2-3, with 7 bases identical to TRBD2. V gave up 4 bases and J gave up 3 bases; unmatched junction bases: 11. This CDR3 has 16 residues. Looked up from germline, CDR1 is SGDLS and CDR2 is YYNGEE. The chain's CDR3 is CASSPVGGGPTDTQYF. DNA of the CDR3: TGTGCCAGCAGCCCCGTGGGGGGGGGTCCGACAGATACGCAGTATTTT. Together with reference TRBV9 and TRBJ2-3, the CDR3 gives the full variable domain: DSGVTQTPKHLITATGQRVTLRCSPRSGDLSVYWYQQSLDQGLQFLIQYYNGEERAKGNILERFSAQQFPDLHSELNLSSLELGDSALYFCASSPVGGGPTDTQYFGPGTRLTVL.

The gene calls are TRBV5-1 and TRBJ2-1; no reliable D call. V was trimmed by 0 bases and J by 4 bases, leaving 11 bases between them. This CDR3 is built from 15 residues. Per germline, CDR1 SGHRS and CDR2 YFSETQ. The CDR3 DNA reads as TGCGCCAGCAGCTTGGCTCAGTCCTCGTACAATGAGCAGTTCTTC. As protein: CASSLAQSSYNEQFF.

The chain recombines TRBV27 with TRBJ1-1, with D hard to call. The CDR3 runs to 15 residues. V was shortened by 4 bases and J by 4 bases, with 16 bases between the two germline ends. CDR1 and CDR2 from the germline V gene are MNHEY and SMNVEV (reference sequence). The CDR3 region is CASSSHQTSTTEAFF. The CDR3 nucleotides read TGTGCCAGCAGTTCCCACCAGACATCAACCACTGAAGCTTTCTTT.

This clone was observed once. The chain carries TRBV4-2 and TRBJ2-5, with 7 positions matching TRBD1. Germline CDR1 LGHNA, CDR2 YNFKEQ. The length of the CDR3 is 15 residues. V gave up 1 base and J gave up 1 base; unmatched junction bases: 3. CDR3 loop: CASSQVTGIQETQYF. CDR3 nucleotide sequence: TGTGCCAGCAGCCAAGTGACAGGGATCCAAGAGACCCAGTACTTC.

The rearrangement joins TRBV6-5 to TRBJ1-4; weak D call: TRBD1 (6 bases). Between the trimmed V and J ends, which lost 2 bases and 5 bases, there was a span of 12 bases. Germline V gene lookup returns CDR1 MNHEY and CDR2 SVGAGI. CDR3 length: 15 amino acids. The CDR3 is CASSYTGQPNEKLFF. In DNA, the CDR3 is TGTGCCAGCAGTTACACTGGACAGCCAAATGAAAAACTGTTTTTT.

The chain uses TRBV18 and TRBJ1-1; TRBD1 might be the D (6 bases). V was pared by 5 bases and J by 1 base, with 14 bases between. The CDR3 sequence is 15 residues long. Germline V gene data show CDR1 as KGHSH and CDR2 as LQKENI. The chain's CDR3 is CASSSTWTENTEAFF. The CDR3 DNA follows: TGTGCCAGCTCAAGTACCTGGACAGAGAACACTGAAGCTTTCTTT.

The chain is built from TRBV7-5 and TRBJ2-7; TRBD1 is taken as the D call from the table, unchecked against the DNA. TRBV7-5 is annotated as a pseudogene. The CDR3 extends over 13 amino acids. CDR3 bases: TGTGTCCCCACAGGCGACAAAATCTACGAGCAGTACTTC. This encodes CVPTGDKIYEQYF.

This chain links TRBV11-2 with TRBJ1-2, with TRBD1 matching 7 bases. J gave up 3 bases and V 4 bases, and 5 bases lay outside the gene matches. CDR3 length: 14 residues. Germline V gives CDR1 SGHAT, CDR2 FQNNGV. CDR3 sequence: CASSSGQAYYGYTF. In nucleotides, the CDR3 is TGTGCCAGCAGCTCTGGACAGGCCTACTATGGCTACACCTTC.

The chain carries TRBV6-5 and TRBJ2-5; 8 bases line up with TRBD1. The junction had 9 bases not matched to a gene; V was cut back by 6 bases and J by 3 bases. The V gene's germline CDR1 is MNHEY and CDR2 SVGAGI. The CDR3 is 15 residues long. The CDR3 nucleotides read TGTGCCAGCAGCTCAGACAGGGGAAGGGAAGAGACCCAGTACTTC. Protein product: CASSSDRGREETQYF.

This chain links TRBV9 with TRBJ2-3, with 9 bases that match TRBD2. The CDR3 totals 16 residues. J gave up 7 bases and V 4 bases, and 13 bases lay outside the gene matches. Germline CDR1 SGDLS, CDR2 YYNGEE. The CDR3 DNA follows: TGTGCCAGCAGCCCCCGAGTGGCTAGCGGGGAACATACGCAGTATTTT. Amino acids: CASSPRVASGEHTQYF.

This clone occurred once. The chain is built from TRBV6-6 and TRBJ1-4, with a tentative D call TRBD1 (5 bases). The V and J ends lost 7 bases and 4 bases respectively, with 10 bases between them. The germline gives CDR1 MNHNY, CDR2 SVGAGI (reference sequence). The CDR3 is made up of 13 amino acids. The CDR3 bases are TGTGCCAGCAAGGGCAGGGATAATGAAAAACTGTTTTTT. This gives the protein CASKGRDNEKLFF.

The genes are TRBV7-9 and TRBJ2-7; 7 bases line up with TRBD1. V was pared by 5 bases and J by 9 bases, with 13 bases of the junction left unmatched. Germline values: CDR1 SEHNR, CDR2 FQNEAQ (reference sequence). The CDR3 is made up of 14 amino acids. Here the CDR3 reads CASSQGTARPRQYF. The CDR3 DNA follows: TGTGCCAGCAGCCAGGGGACAGCCCGTCCACGGCAGTACTTC.

The chain carries TRBV19 and TRBJ2-1; 11 bases align to TRBD2. This CDR3 region has 17 residues. With V trimmed by 6 bases and J by 3 bases, 10 bases remained unmatched. CDR1 and CDR2 from the germline V gene are LNHDA and SQIVND (reference sequence). CDR3 sequence: CASSVDLTSGVYNEQFF. The CDR3 DNA reads TGTGCCAGTAGCGTTGACCTGACTAGCGGGGTCTACAATGAGCAGTTCTTC.